What follows is one T cell receptor (beta chain) and its context. The target antigen is unknown. This entry is derived from a study of identical twins. CDR3 length: 16 amino acids. V was pared by 2 bases and J by 4 bases, with 14 bases between. Germline V lookup: CDR1 SGHDN, CDR2 FVKESK. General study findings and limits: Cross-sectional statistics, not tracking of the same donors, supported the conclusions.

A single record per CDR3 protein comes from TCRdb applying MiXCR to the 5' RACE reads. The table records around 300,000 distinct CDR3 sequences, roughly 8.6% of them present only once. These data also featured in a second study, about yellow fever vaccine responses in identical twins.

V and J are TRBV14 and TRBJ2-2; a weak D match, TRBD2 (7 bases). The clonotype originates from a woman aged 18 to 35 in good health. Material for sequencing was memory (CD45RO+) T cells sorted from blood. The CDR3 nucleotides read TGTGCCAGCAGCCAATCGCGGGGGCCGGGCACCGGGGAGCTGTTTTTT. This translates into CASSQSRGPGTGELFF.